This T cell receptor (beta chain) appears in the sequencing data of a study of T-cell memory formation after mild COVID-19. On the study more broadly: There were largely donor-specific TCR clusters.

The CDR3 is made up of 18 amino acids. J gave up 8 bases and V 5 bases, and 17 bases lay outside the gene matches. Germline-derived CDR1 and CDR2 are SGHTA and FQGTGA. Study-wide results and caveats: Researchers report contracting CD4+ clones mostly in CM and EM, with CD8+ clones in EMRA.

This clonotype appeared a few times. Its antigen is still unknown. Amplification by 5'RACE using constant-segment primers produced TCR alpha and TCR beta cDNA libraries that carried sample barcodes and UMIs. TCRdb independently ran MiXCR on the 5' RACE reads; one entry per CDR3 protein. The sample has about 100,000 distinct CDR3 sequences, roughly 11% seen once. This receptor was identified in a man between 18 and 35 years old who had mild COVID-19 (a few samples of this study predate the infection). Cell type and time point are not known. Sequencing used PBMCs or a T cell subset sorted from them (not recorded which). The J gene is TRBJ2-1, the V gene TRBV7-3; 11 bases line up with TRBD2. CDR3 amino acids: CASSTYGGSGGDRDEQFF. The CDR3 region has the DNA TGTGCCAGCAGCACCTACGGCGGTAGCGGGGGGGATCGCGATGAGCAGTTCTTC. Filled out from reference TRBV7-3 and TRBJ2-1, the complete variable domain reads GAGVSQTPSNKVTEKGKYVELRCDPISGHTALYWYRQSLGQGPEFLIYFQGTGAADDSGLPNDRFFAVRPEGSVSTLKIQRTERGDSAVYLCASSTYGGSGGDRDEQFFGPGTRLTVL.